The next 30 T cell receptor beta chains were all read from a single sample in a study of shared clonotypes between healthy human individuals. TCRdb's copy holds only in-frame clones and misses some; the assay was immunoSEQ multiplex PCR. Of around 2,100,000 clones listed, roughly 94% are singletons. Only CD45RO-negative cells positively selected for CCR7 counted as naive CD8 cells, so terminally differentiated effector memory CD45RA+ cells were excluded. Sample: naive CD8+ T cells sorted from blood. The receptors originated from a man between 18 and 29 years old in good health.

Points on this clone: This same CDR3 is encoded by further DNA sequences in the sample. The chain links TRBV28 to TRBJ2-7; 9 bases are a match to TRBD1. Germline CDR1 MDHEN, CDR2 SYDVKM. This CDR3 spans 14 amino acids. Unmatched junction bases numbered 7, after V lost 6 bases and J lost 4 bases. CDR3: CASSRTGGAYEQYF. The CDR3 DNA sequence: TGTGCCAGCAGCCGTACAGGGGGCGCTTACGAGCAGTACTTC.

The J gene is TRBJ2-7, the V gene TRBV4-3, with 11 bases that match TRBD1. This CDR3 is built from 15 residues. With 1 base clipped from V and 5 bases from J, the junction kept 4 bases outside the gene matches. Germline V gene data show CDR1 as LGHNA and CDR2 as YSLEER. The chain's CDR3 is CASSQAWGQGDEQYF. In DNA form, the CDR3 reads TGCGCCAGCAGCCAAGCTTGGGGACAGGGGGACGAGCAGTACTTC.

The chain joins TRBV2 to TRBJ2-7; 11 bases are a match to TRBD1. Germline CDR1 SNHLY, CDR2 FYNNEI. The CDR3 loop spans 14 amino acids. J gave up 5 bases and V 4 bases, and 4 bases lay outside the gene matches. The CDR3 loop reads CASSARTGGHEQYF. The CDR3, as DNA: TGTGCCAGCAGTGCAAGGACAGGGGGCCACGAGCAGTACTTC.

On this clone: Other nucleotide sequences from this sample produce the same CDR3. This sequence joins TRBV4-1 and TRBJ1-1; D is unclear. The CDR3 loop spans 14 amino acids. V lost 1 base and J 1 base, leaving 7 bases between the germline ends. CDR1 and CDR2 from the germline V gene are MGHRA and YSYEKL. The chain's CDR3 is CASSQVTGNTEAFF. The CDR3 region has the DNA TGCGCCAGCAGCCAAGTCACGGGGAACACTGAAGCTTTCTTT.

The chain is built from TRBV2 and TRBJ2-7, with unresolved D. The germline V gene has CDR1 SNHLY and CDR2 FYNNEI. The CDR3 consists of 15 residues. The V gene lost 2 bases and the J gene lost 0 bases, with 11 bases spanning the gap. CDR3: CASSESPVSSYEQYF. As DNA, the CDR3 is TGTGCCAGCAGTGAAAGTCCAGTGAGCTCCTACGAGCAGTACTTC.

This clone was seen just once. The chain employs TRBV7-9 and TRBJ2-6; unclear D gene. CDR1 and CDR2 from the germline V gene are SEHNR and FQNEAQ (reference sequence). V lost 5 bases and J lost 1, with 9 bases in between. This CDR3 spans 15 amino acids. This CDR3 reads CASSPTGSGANVLTF. CDR3 sequence (DNA): TGTGCCAGCAGCCCAACTGGGTCTGGGGCCAACGTCCTGACTTTC.

The chain carries TRBV5-6 and TRBJ2-1; D is unclear. Germline assignment: CDR1 SGHDT and CDR2 YYEEEE. Trimming shortened V by 0 bases and J by 2 bases, and 6 bases separated the two germline ends. The CDR3 length is 14 residues. The CDR3 coding sequence is TGTGCCAGCAGCTTGGGCAGTCCCTACAATGAGCAGTTCTTC. It codes for CASSLGSPYNEQFF.

The chain recombines TRBV19 with TRBJ1-1; no clear D gene. CDR1 and CDR2 (germline): LNHDA, SQIVND (reference sequence). The V end lost 1 base, the J end lost 6 bases, and 12 bases lay between the germline ends. CDR3 length: 14 amino acids. CDR3 in amino acids: CASSIGGEVPEAFF. The CDR3 coding sequence is TGTGCCAGTAGTATAGGGGGAGAGGTTCCTGAAGCTTTCTTT.

The V call is TRBV11-2, the J call TRBJ2-1, with 11 bases lining up with TRBD2. The CDR3 runs 14 residues. CDR1 and CDR2 from the germline V gene are SGHAT and FQNNGV. After removal of 3 bases from V and 7 bases from J, the junction contained 2 bases not matched to a gene. CDR3 protein: CASSFGTSGNEQFF. DNA for the CDR3: TGTGCCAGCAGCTTCGGGACTAGCGGTAATGAGCAGTTCTTC.

As concerns this clone: Other DNA sequences from this sample encode an identical CDR3 as well. This chain uses TRBV7-9 with TRBJ1-5; no reliable D call. CDR1 and CDR2 from the germline V gene are SEHNR and FQNEAQ (reference sequence). With 1 base removed from V and 5 bases from J, the gap between germline ends came to 9 bases. The CDR3 is 14 amino acids. The CDR3 nucleotides read TGTGCCAGCAGCTTAGGGGGTTCGCATCAGCCCCAGCATTTT. The encoded protein is CASSLGGSHQPQHF.

J is TRBJ2-5 and V is TRBV28, with 11 positions matching TRBD1. The germline CDR1 and CDR2 sequences are MDHEN and SYDVKM. J was trimmed by 2 bases and V by 11 bases; bases with no gene match: 4. The CDR3 runs 13 residues. CDR3 residues: CALRDRGQETQYF. CDR3 nucleotides: TGTGCCCTCAGGGACAGGGGGCAAGAGACCCAGTACTTC.

With regard to this clone: Other DNA sequences in this specimen translate into the identical CDR3. This chain connects TRBV11-2 to TRBJ2-7; D remains unclear. The V gene's germline CDR1 is SGHAT and CDR2 FQNNGV. V was shortened by 0 bases and J by 4 bases, with 7 bases between the two germline ends. This CDR3 comprises 13 residues. Here the CDR3 reads CASSLDPGYEQYF. The CDR3 nucleotides read TGTGCCAGCAGCTTAGACCCGGGTTACGAGCAGTACTTC.

V gene TRBV7-9 combines with J gene TRBJ1-6, with 11 bases identical to TRBD1. Germline V lookup: CDR1 SEHNR, CDR2 FQNEAQ (reference sequence). This CDR3 spans 15 amino acids. V was pared by 5 bases and J by 8 bases, with 5 bases of the junction left unmatched. CDR3 protein: CASSPGQGAHSPLHF. CDR3 coding DNA: TGTGCCAGCAGCCCCGGACAGGGGGCACATTCACCCCTCCACTTT.

Only one count was recorded for this clone. This chain uses TRBV6-5 with TRBJ2-3; TRBD2 aligns across 10 bases. The CDR3 is 14 amino acids. V shed 5 bases, J shed 4 bases, and the junction held 3 bases outside the gene matches. CDR1 and CDR2 (germline): MNHEY, SVGAGI. DNA of the CDR3: TGTGCCAGCAGTCTAGCGGGAGAATCAGATACGCAGTATTTT. Translated: CASSLAGESDTQYF.

The chain carries TRBV4-1 and TRBJ1-1, with TRBD1 as a possible D gene (6 bases). The CDR3 runs to 14 residues. V dropped 3 bases and J dropped 1 base, with 9 bases sitting between them. The germline gives CDR1 MGHRA, CDR2 YSYEKL. The CDR3 DNA reads as TGCGCCAGCAGCCACGCGACAGGGAACACTGAAGCTTTCTTT. Translation: CASSHATGNTEAFF.

The chain combines TRBV2 with TRBJ2-1; no definite D call. The CDR3 loop spans 13 amino acids. CDR1 and CDR2 (germline): SNHLY, FYNNEI. V was trimmed by 4 bases and J by 7 bases, leaving 11 bases between them. CDR3 nucleotides: TGTGCCAGCAGTGTGCGGTTGGTTAATGAGCAGTTCTTC. As protein: CASSVRLVNEQFF.

The rearrangement links TRBV11-2 to TRBJ1-2; 8 bases line up with TRBD1. V shed 5 bases and J 4 bases; nucleotides not matched to a gene: 15. This CDR3 comprises 17 residues. The germline V gene encodes CDR1 SGHAT and CDR2 FQNNGV. CDR3 sequence (DNA): TGTGCCAGCAGCCTAAGTACAGACAGGGGATTCAGCTATGGCTACACCTTC. Protein sequence: CASSLSTDRGFSYGYTF.

As for this clone: Relative to the germline gene, one junction end is altered; a read error may explain this. This sequence joins TRBV7-7 and TRBJ2-1; D call uncertain. The CDR3 is made up of 13 amino acids. The V gene's germline CDR1 is SSHAT and CDR2 FNYEAQ (reference sequence). CDR3 nucleotide sequence: TGTGCTAGCAGCTTAGACCCTTACAATGAGCAGTTCTTC. Translation: CASSLDPYNEQFF.

With regard to this clone: The identical CDR3 is also encoded by other nucleotide sequences in the sample. The rearrangement uses TRBV4-1 and TRBJ1-2; D not resolved. Trimming removed 1 base from V and 1 base from J, with 4 bases in between. The CDR3 covers 13 residues. From germline, CDR1 is MGHRA and CDR2 YSYEKL. CDR3 DNA: TGCGCCAGCAGCCAAGTAATTAACTATGGCTACACCTTC. Amino acids: CASSQVINYGYTF.

In DNA form, the CDR3 reads TGTGCCAGCAGCGTGACGGGACAGGGGTACGAGCAGTACTTC. As protein: CASSVTGQGYEQYF. The chain links TRBV9 to TRBJ2-7, with 10 bases fitting TRBD1. The CDR3 is made up of 14 amino acids. The germline CDR1 and CDR2 sequences are SGDLS and YYNGEE. Trimming took 2 bases from V and 4 from J; bases not matched to a gene: 3.

Points on this clone: This sample includes further DNA sequences coding for the same CDR3. This rearrangement joins TRBV11-2 to TRBJ2-7, with D hard to call. The CDR3 has 11 residues. Germline V gene sequence: CDR1 SGHAT, CDR2 FQNNGV. Trimming took 4 bases from V and 1 from J, leaving 2 bases between them. CDR3 nucleotide sequence: TGTGCCAGCAGCTATTCCTACGAGCAGTACTTC. Residues: CASSYSYEQYF.

This clone appeared once. The chain links TRBV5-1 to TRBJ2-1; unclear D gene. Germline loops: CDR1 SGHRS, CDR2 YFSETQ. Trimming pared 0 bases from V and 5 bases from J, leaving 12 bases between. The CDR3 spans 15 residues. Written as DNA, the CDR3 is TGCGCCAGCAGCTTGGATAGGGTTCGGGACAATGAGCAGTTCTTC. Translating gives CASSLDRVRDNEQFF.

To note about this clone: Other DNA sequences in this specimen translate into the identical CDR3. The rearrangement joins TRBV19 to TRBJ2-7, with 9 bases fitting TRBD1. Germline CDR1 reads LNHDA; CDR2 reads SQIVND (reference sequence). V dropped 5 bases and J dropped 1; count of bases not matched to a gene: 3. The CDR3 is 14 residues long. The CDR3 protein is CASSPGTGSYEQYF. The CDR3 DNA reads as TGTGCCAGTAGTCCAGGGACAGGGTCCTACGAGCAGTACTTC.

A word on this clone: Other nucleotide sequences in the sample specify the same CDR3. J is TRBJ2-7 and V is TRBV5-1; 8 bases are shared with TRBD1. The CDR3 spans 12 residues. V lost 4 bases to trimming and J lost 5 bases; unmatched junction nucleotides: 2. Germline lookup yields CDR1 SGHRS and CDR2 YFSETQ. The CDR3 nucleotides are TGCGCCAGCAGCCCGGACAGGGACGAGCAGTACTTC. Translated, it gives CASSPDRDEQYF.

Details on this clone: The sample carries other DNA sequences with the same CDR3. The chain links TRBV6-1 to TRBJ1-2; D is perhaps TRBD1 (5 bases). V shed 0 bases and J shed 2 bases, with 7 bases lying between them. This CDR3 region has 14 residues. Germline V gives CDR1 MNHNS, CDR2 SASEGT. The CDR3: CASSEAGANYGYTF. As DNA, the CDR3 is TGTGCCAGCAGTGAAGCAGGGGCGAACTATGGCTACACCTTC.

The chain combines TRBV7-2 with TRBJ2-7; 8 bases align to TRBD2. J was trimmed by 4 bases and V by 5 bases; bases with no gene match: 7. Looked up from germline, CDR1 is SGHTA and CDR2 is FQGNSA. The CDR3 contains 14 residues. The CDR3 DNA sequence: TGTGCCAGCAGCACACTAGCGGAACATTACGAGCAGTACTTC. This sequence encodes CASSTLAEHYEQYF.

The chain uses TRBV28 and TRBJ1-1; 8 bases fit TRBD1. Germline-derived CDR1 and CDR2 are MDHEN and SYDVKM. J lost 0 bases, V lost 2 bases, and 8 bases had no gene match. The CDR3 covers 17 residues. CDR3 residues: CASSLQGALPLNTEAFF. CDR3 nucleotide sequence: TGTGCCAGCAGTTTACAGGGGGCTTTACCTTTGAACACTGAAGCTTTCTTT.

The sample holds a few counts of this clone. V usage is TRBV19 and J usage is TRBJ2-3; D remains ambiguous. CDR3 size: 13 residues. From germline, CDR1 is LNHDA and CDR2 SQIVND (reference sequence). Trimming stripped 4 bases from V and 3 bases from J, with 8 bases between. The CDR3 protein is CASSNGETDTQYF. The CDR3 bases are TGTGCCAGTAGTAATGGGGAAACAGATACGCAGTATTTT.

This rearrangement joins TRBV5-6 to TRBJ2-7; D is possibly TRBD2 (5 bases). CDR3 size: 15 residues. The germline V gene has CDR1 SGHDT and CDR2 YYEEEE. Trimming removed 0 bases from V and 2 bases from J, with 12 bases in between. The CDR3 here is CASSLGERLAYEQYF. The CDR3 DNA follows: TGTGCCAGCAGCTTGGGCGAGCGGCTCGCCTACGAGCAGTACTTC.

The CDR3 is CASRPSGGHTYNEQFF. CDR3 DNA sequence: TGTGCCAGCAGACCTAGCGGGGGTCATACCTACAATGAGCAGTTCTTC. The genes are TRBV7-9 and TRBJ2-1, with 10 bases that match TRBD2. This CDR3 has 16 amino acids. Germline loops: CDR1 SEHNR, CDR2 FQNEAQ (reference sequence). With V trimmed by 6 bases and J by 2 bases, 7 bases remained unmatched.